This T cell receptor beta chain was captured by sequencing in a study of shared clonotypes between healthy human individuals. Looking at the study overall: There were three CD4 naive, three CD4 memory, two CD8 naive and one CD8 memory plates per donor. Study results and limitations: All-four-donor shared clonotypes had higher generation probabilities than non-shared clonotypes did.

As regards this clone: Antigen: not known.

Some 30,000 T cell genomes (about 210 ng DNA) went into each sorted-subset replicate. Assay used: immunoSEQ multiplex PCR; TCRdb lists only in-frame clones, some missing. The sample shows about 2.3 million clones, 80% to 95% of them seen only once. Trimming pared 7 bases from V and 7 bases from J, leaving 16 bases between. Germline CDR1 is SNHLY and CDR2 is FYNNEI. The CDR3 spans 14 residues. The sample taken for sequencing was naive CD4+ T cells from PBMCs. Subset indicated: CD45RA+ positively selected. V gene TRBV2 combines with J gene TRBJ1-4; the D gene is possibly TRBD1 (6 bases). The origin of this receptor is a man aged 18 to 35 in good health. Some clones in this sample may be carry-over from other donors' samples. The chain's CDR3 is CASTLGARVEKLFF. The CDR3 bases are TGTGCCAGCACACTGGGGGCGCGGGTTGAAAAACTGTTTTTT. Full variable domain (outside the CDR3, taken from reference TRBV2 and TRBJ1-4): EPEVTQTPSHQVTQMGQEVILRCVPISNHLYFYWYRQILGQKVEFLVSFYNNEISEKSEIFDDQFSVERPDGSNFTLKIRSTKLEDSAMYFCASTLGARVEKLFFGSGTQLSVL.